The rows below give T cell receptor beta chains drawn from one sample of a study of persistence of HIV-infected CD4 T cells. Profiled with immunoSEQ multiplex PCR; TCRdb holds only in-frame clones, not every one. Of roughly 8,500 clones in the sample, more than 65% were seen once. Their cognate antigens are unknown. This material consisted of CD4+ T cells sorted from PBMCs after roughly 18-hour stimulation, taken from a patient who received antiretroviral therapy. The source is an adult woman with HIV who was CMV-seropositive. Each CDR3 is given with its conserved first and last residue. The D gene is left open where the match is weak. Size is stated for part of the rows, as once, few or many counts, or as a class when the clone is expanded.

D,size,V,J,length,DNA,CDR3
TRBD1,-,TRBV7-8,TRBJ1-2,14,TGTGCCAGCAGCTCGGGACAGGGAGCCTATGGCTACACCTTC,CASSSGQGAYGYTF
-,-,TRBV11-3,TRBJ2-1,14,TGTGCCAGCAGCTCCTCCGGGTCGCGGGGTGAGCAGTTCTTC,CASSSSGSRGEQFF
TRBD2,-,TRBV7-8,TRBJ2-7,16,TGTGCCAGCAGCTCAAAAGGGGCCTACGGGGGGTACGAGCAGTACTTC,CASSSKGAYGGYEQYF
-,-,TRBV5-1,TRBJ1-6,13,TGCGCCAGCAGCCGTACTGGGGATTCACCCCTCCACTTT,CASSRTGDSPLHF
-,-,TRBV7-6,TRBJ2-4,14,TGTGCCAGCAGCTTTGGGGGTGTACAAAACATTCAGTACTTC,CASSFGGVQNIQYF
-,once,TRBV28,TRBJ2-4,17,TGTGCCAGCAGTTTACAAGCCCTTGGGATAGCCAAAAACATTCAGTACTTC,CASSLQALGIAKNIQYF
-,once,TRBV7-6,TRBJ2-3,12,TGTGCCAGCAGCCGACAGCGTGATACGCAGTATTTT,CASSRQRDTQYF
TRBD2,-,TRBV5-6,TRBJ2-1,16,TGTGCCAGCAGCTTGGTGCCTAGCGGGGGGTCGGATGAGCAGTTCTTC,CASSLVPSGGSDEQFF
-,-,TRBV30,TRBJ1-2,11,TGTGCCTGGGCTGGGGTCTATGGCTACACCTTC,CAWAGVYGYTF
-,-,TRBV7-9,TRBJ2-4,13,TGTGCCAGCAGCTTAGCGCCGGTGGGGATTCAGTACTTC,CASSLAPVGIQYF
-,-,TRBV4-2,TRBJ1-2,14,TGTGCCAGCAGCCCCGGGGGGGGGCAACCTGGCTACACCTTC,CASSPGGGQPGYTF
-,few,TRBV9,TRBJ1-1,11,TGTGCCAGCAGGGGGGAGGATGAAGCTTTCTTT,CASRGEDEAFF
-,-,TRBV5-6,TRBJ2-7,14,TGTGCCAGCAGCTACTCCAGGGGATCCTACGAGCAGTACTTC,CASSYSRGSYEQYF
TRBD1,few,TRBV6-4,TRBJ2-2,16,TGTGCCAGCAGTGACGCGTCCAGGGGGCGGACCGGGGAGCTGTTTTTT,CASSDASRGRTGELFF
-,-,TRBV3-1/TRBV3-2,TRBJ2-7,15,TGTGCCAGCAGCCCGCTGCGCGGTGCCTCCTACGAGCAGTACTTC,CASSPLRGASYEQYF